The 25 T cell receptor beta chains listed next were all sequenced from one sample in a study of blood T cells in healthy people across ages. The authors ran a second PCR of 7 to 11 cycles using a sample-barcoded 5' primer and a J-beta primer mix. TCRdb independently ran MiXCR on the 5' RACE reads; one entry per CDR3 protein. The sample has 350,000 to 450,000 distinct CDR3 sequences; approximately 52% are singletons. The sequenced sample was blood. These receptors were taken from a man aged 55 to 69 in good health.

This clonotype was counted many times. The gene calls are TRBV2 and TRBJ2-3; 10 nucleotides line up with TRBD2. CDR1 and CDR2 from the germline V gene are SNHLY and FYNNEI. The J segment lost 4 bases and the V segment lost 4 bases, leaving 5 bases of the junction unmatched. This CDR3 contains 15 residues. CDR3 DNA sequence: TGTGCCAGCAGTGCGGCTAGCGGGGGTGCAGATACGCAGTATTTT. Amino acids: CASSAASGGADTQYF.

DNA of the CDR3: TGTGCCAGCAGTATTCGACTAGGAGAGACCCAGTACTTC. This translates into CASSIRLGETQYF. This chain joins TRBV12-3 or TRBV12-4 and TRBJ2-5; tentative D call: TRBD2 (6 bases). The CDR3 is made up of 13 amino acids. With 5 bases removed from V and 4 bases from J, the gap between germline ends came to 11 bases.

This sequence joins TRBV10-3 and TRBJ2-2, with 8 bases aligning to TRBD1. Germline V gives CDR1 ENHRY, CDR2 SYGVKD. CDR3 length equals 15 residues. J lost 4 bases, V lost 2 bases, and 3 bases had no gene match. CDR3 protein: CAISEGGQVTGELFF. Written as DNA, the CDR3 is TGTGCCATCAGTGAGGGGGGACAGGTCACCGGGGAGCTGTTTTTT.

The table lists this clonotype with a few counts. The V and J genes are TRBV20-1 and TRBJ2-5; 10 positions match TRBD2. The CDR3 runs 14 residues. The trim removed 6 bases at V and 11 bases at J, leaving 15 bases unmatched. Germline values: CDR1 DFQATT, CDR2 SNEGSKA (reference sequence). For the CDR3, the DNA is TGCAGTGCCCAGACTAGCGGGCCCTACAATGAGCAGTACTTC. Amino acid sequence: CSAQTSGPYNEQYF.

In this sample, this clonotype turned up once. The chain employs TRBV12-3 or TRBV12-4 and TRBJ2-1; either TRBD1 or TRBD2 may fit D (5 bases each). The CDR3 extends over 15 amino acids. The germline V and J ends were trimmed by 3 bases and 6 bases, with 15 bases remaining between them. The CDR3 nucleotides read TGTGCCAGCAGTTTGAGGGGTTTCGGGACCAATGAGCAGTTCTTC. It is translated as CASSLRGFGTNEQFF.

The CDR3 DNA is TGCGCCAGCACGCTGACAGGTGGGCAGGACTATGGCTACACCTTC. It yields the protein CASTLTGGQDYGYTF. The J gene is TRBJ1-2, the V gene TRBV5-1; tentatively, D is TRBD1 (6 bases). This CDR3 is built from 15 residues. Germline V gene data show CDR1 as SGHRS and CDR2 as YFSETQ. V dropped 6 bases and J dropped 3 bases, with 18 bases sitting between them.

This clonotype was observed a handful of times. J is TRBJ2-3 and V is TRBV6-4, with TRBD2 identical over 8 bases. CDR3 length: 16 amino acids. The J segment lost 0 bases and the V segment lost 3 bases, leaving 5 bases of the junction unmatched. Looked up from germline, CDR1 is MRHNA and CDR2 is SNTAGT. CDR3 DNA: TGTGCCAGCAGTGAGGCTGCGGGGGGCAGCACAGATACGCAGTATTTT. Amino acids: CASSEAAGGSTDTQYF.

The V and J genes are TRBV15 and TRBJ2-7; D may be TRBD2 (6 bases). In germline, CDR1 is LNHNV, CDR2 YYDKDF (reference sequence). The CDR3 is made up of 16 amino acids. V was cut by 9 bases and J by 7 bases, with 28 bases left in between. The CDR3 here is CATSAPFGSGYNEQYF. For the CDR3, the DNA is TGTGCCACTAGCGCGCCTTTCGGGAGCGGTTACAATGAGCAGTACTTC. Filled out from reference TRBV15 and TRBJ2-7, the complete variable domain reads DAMVIQNPRYQVTQFGKPVTLSCSQTLNHNVMYWYQQKSSQAPKLLFHYYDKDFNNEADTPDNFQSRRPNTSFCFLDIRSPGLGDTAMYLCATSAPFGSGYNEQYFGPGTRLTVT.

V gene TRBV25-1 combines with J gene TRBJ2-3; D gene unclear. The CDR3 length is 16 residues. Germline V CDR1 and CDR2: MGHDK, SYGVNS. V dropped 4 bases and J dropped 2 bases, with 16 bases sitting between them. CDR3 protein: CASSGPRVHPTDTQYF. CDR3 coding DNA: TGTGCCAGCAGTGGCCCTCGAGTCCATCCCACAGATACGCAGTATTTT.

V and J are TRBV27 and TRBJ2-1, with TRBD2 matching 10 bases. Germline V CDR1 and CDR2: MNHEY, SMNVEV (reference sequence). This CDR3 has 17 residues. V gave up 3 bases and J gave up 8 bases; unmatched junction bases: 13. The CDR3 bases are TGTGCCAGCAGTTTCTGGGTAGCGGGAGGCGTAAGTCATGAGCAGTTCTTC. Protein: CASSFWVAGGVSHEQFF.

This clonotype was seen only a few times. The CDR3: CSVEDGTGVEYNEQFF. CDR3 bases: TGCAGCGTTGAAGATGGGACAGGGGTGGAGTACAATGAGCAGTTCTTC. The V and J genes are TRBV29-1 and TRBJ2-1, with 10 positions matching TRBD1. V lost 0 bases, J lost 4 bases, and 6 bases stayed unmatched. The CDR3 has 16 residues. Germline-derived CDR1 and CDR2 are SQVTM and ANQGSEA.

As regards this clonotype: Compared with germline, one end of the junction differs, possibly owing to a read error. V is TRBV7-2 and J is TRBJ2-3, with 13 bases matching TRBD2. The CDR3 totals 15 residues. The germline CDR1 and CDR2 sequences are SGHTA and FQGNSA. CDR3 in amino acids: CASSPLAGGPDTRYF. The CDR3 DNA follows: TGTGCCAGCAGCCCACTAGCGGGAGGGCCAGATACGCGGTATTTT.

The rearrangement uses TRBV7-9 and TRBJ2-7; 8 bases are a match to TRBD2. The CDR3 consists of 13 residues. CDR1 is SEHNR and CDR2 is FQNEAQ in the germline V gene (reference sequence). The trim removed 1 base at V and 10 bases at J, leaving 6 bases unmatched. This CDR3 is CASSLGLRGDQYF. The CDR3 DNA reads TGTGCCAGCAGCTTAGGACTGCGGGGGGACCAGTACTTC.

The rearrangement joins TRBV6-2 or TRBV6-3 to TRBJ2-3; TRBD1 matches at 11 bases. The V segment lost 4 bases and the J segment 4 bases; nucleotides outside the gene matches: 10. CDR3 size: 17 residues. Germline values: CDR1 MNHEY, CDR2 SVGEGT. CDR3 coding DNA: TGTGCCAGCAGTTCGAATACAGGGACAGGGGGTTCAGATACGCAGTATTTT. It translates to CASSSNTGTGGSDTQYF.

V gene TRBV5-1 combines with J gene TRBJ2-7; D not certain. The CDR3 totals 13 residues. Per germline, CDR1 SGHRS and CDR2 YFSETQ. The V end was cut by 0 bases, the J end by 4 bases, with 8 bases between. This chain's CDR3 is CASSLVAPYEQYF. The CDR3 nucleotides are TGCGCCAGCAGCTTGGTAGCACCGTACGAGCAGTACTTC.

The DNA of the CDR3 is TGTGCCAGCAGCCGCGGGGCGGGCCCGTCAGGGGAAGCTTTCTTT. Amino acid sequence: CASSRGAGPSGEAFF. The rearrangement joins TRBV7-3 to TRBJ1-1; maybe TRBD1 (5 bases). V lost 5 bases, J lost 8 bases, and 21 bases lay in between. The CDR3 totals 15 residues. The germline V gene encodes CDR1 SGHTA and CDR2 FQGTGA.

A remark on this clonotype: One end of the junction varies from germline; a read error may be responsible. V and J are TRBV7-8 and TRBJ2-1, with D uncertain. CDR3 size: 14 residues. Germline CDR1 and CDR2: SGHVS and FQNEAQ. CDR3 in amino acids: CVSSLVGRSNEQFF. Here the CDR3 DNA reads TGTGTCAGCAGCTTAGTAGGCAGGAGCAATGAGCAGTTCTTC.

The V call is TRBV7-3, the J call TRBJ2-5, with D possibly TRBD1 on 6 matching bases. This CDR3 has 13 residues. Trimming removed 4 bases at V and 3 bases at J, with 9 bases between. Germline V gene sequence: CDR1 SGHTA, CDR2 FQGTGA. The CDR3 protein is CASSSRQEETQYF. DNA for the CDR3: TGTGCCAGCAGCTCGCGACAGGAAGAGACCCAGTACTTC.

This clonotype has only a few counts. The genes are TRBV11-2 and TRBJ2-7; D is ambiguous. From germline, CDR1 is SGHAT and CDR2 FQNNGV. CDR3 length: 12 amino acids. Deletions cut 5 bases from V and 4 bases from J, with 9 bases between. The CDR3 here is CASSQDLYEQYF. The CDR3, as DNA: TGTGCCAGCAGCCAAGATTTGTACGAGCAGTACTTC. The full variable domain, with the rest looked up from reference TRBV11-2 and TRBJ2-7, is EAGVAQSPRYKIIEKRQSVAFWCNPISGHATLYWYQQILGQGPKLLIQFQNNGVVDDSQLPKDRFSAERLKGVDSTLKIQPAKLEDSAVYLCASSQDLYEQYFGPGTRLTVT.

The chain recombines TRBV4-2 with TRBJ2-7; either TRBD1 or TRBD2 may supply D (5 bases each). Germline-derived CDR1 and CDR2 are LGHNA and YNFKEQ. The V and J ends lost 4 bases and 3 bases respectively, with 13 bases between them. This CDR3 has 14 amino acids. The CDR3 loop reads CASSPPGRNYEQYF. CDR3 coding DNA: TGTGCCAGCAGCCCTCCGGGACGAAACTACGAGCAGTACTTC.

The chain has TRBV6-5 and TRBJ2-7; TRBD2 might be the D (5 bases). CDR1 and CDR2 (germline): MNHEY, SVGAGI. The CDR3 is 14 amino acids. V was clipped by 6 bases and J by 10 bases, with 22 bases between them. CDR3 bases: TGTGCCAGCAGCCCCGCGGGCATAAGAGAGGCCCAGTACTTC. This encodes CASSPAGIREAQYF.

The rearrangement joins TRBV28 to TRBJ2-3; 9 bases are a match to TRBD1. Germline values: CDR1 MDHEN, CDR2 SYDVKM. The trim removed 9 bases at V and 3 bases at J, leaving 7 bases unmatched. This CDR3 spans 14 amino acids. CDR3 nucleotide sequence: TGTGCCAGTTCGACAGGGGGGGTGACAGATACGCAGTATTTT. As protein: CASSTGGVTDTQYF.

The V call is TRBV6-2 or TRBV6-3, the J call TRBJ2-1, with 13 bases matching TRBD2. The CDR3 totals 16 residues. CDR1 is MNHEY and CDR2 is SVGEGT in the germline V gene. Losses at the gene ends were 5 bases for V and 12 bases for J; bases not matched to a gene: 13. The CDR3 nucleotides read TGTGCCAGCAGTCCGCATACTAGCGGGAGGGGGTGGGGGCAGTTCTTC. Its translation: CASSPHTSGRGWGQFF.

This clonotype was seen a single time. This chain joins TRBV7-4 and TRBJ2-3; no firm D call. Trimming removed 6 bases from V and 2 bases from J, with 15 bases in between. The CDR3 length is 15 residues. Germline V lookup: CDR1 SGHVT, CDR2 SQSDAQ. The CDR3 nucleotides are TGTGCCAGCAGGCTAGAGATTAGCAACACAGATACGCAGTATTTT. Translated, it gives CASRLEISNTDTQYF.

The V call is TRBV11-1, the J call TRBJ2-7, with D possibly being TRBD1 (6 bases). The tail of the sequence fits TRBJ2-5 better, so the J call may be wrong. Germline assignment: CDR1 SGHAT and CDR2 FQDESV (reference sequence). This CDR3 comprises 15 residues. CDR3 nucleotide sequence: TGTGCCAGCAGTTTAATCGGGACACTCTTAGAGACCCAGTACTTC. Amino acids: CASSLIGTLLETQYF.